This T cell receptor (beta chain) was identified in a study of T-cell memory formation after mild COVID-19. TCRdb ran MiXCR on the 5' RACE reads and lists one entry per CDR3 protein. The repertoire includes over 120,000 distinct CDR3 sequences, about 23% of them detected once, and around 22% sits in the top ten. The table lists this clonotype with a few counts. CDR3 size: 12 residues. Germline lookup yields CDR1 GTSNPN and CDR2 SVGIG (reference sequence). J lost 4 bases, V lost 3 bases, and 1 base had no gene match. This TCR was recovered from an adult woman who had mild COVID-19 (a few samples of this study predate the infection). Cell type and time point are not known. Sequencing used PBMCs or a T cell subset sorted from them (not recorded which). V gene TRBV30 combines with J gene TRBJ1-1; 8 nucleotides line up with TRBD1. DNA for the CDR3: TGTGCCTGGAGGACAGGGGCCACTGAAGCTTTCTTT. Its protein product is CAWRTGATEAFF.